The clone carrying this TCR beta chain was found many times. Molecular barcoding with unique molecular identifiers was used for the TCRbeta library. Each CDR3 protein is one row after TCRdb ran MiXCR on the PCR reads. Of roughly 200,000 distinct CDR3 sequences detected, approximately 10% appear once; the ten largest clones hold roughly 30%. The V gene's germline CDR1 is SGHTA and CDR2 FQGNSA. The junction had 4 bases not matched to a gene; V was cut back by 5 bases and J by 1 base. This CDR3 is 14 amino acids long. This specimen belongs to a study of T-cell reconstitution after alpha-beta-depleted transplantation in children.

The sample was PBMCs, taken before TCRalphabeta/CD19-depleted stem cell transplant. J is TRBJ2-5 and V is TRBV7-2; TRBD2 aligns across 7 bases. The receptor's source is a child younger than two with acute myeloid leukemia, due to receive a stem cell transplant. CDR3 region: CASSLTSPQETQYF. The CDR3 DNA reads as TGTGCCAGCAGCCTGACTAGCCCCCAAGAGACCCAGTACTTC.